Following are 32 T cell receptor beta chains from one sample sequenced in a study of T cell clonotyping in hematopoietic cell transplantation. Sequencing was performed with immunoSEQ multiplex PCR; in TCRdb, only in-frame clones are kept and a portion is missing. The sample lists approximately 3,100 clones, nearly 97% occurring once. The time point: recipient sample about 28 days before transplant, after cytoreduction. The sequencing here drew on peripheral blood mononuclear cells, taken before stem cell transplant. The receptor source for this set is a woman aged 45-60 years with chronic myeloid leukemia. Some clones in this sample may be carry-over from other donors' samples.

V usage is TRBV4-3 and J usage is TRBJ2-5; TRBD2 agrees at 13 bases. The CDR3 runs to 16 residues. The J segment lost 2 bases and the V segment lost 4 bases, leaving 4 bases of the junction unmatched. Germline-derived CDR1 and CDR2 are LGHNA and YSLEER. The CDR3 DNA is TGCGCCAGCAGCCGCCTACTAGCGGGGGGGCAAGAGACCCAGTACTTC. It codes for CASSRLLAGGQETQYF.

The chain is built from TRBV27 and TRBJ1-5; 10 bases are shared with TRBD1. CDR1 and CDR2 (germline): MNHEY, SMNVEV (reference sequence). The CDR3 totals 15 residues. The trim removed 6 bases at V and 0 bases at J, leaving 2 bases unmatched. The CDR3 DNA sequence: TGTGCCAGCAGGACAGGGGGCGTTAGCAATCAGCCCCAGCATTTT. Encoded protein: CASRTGGVSNQPQHF.

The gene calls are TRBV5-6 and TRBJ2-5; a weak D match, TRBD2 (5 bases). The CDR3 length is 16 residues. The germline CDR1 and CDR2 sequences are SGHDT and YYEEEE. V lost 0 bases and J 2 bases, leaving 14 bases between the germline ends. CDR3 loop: CASSLAGIPAQETQYF. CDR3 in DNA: TGTGCCAGCAGCTTGGCCGGGATCCCAGCTCAAGAGACCCAGTACTTC.

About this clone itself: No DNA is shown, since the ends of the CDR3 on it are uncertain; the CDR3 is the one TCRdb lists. CDR3 residues: CTSREYRCAQSRANVLTF. The V and J genes are TRBV1 and TRBJ2-6. TRBV1 is described as a pseudogene. The CDR3 is made up of 18 amino acids, end residues included.

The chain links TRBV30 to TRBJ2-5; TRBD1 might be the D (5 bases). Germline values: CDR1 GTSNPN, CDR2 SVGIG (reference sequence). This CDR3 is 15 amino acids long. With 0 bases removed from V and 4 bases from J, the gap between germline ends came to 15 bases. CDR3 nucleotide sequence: TGTGCCTGGAGTGTAGGCAGGGTGGAAGGAGAGACCCAGTACTTC. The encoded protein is CAWSVGRVEGETQYF.

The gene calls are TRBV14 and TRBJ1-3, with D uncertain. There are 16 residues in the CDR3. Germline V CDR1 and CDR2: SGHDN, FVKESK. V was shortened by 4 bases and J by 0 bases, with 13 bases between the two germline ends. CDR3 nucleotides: TGTGCCAGCAGCCGAGGAGCCCGAAGCTCTGGAAACACCATATATTTT. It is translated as CASSRGARSSGNTIYF.

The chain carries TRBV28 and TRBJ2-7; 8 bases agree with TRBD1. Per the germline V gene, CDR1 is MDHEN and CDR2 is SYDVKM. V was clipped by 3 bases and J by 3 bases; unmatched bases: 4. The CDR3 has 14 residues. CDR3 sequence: CASSFGDRHYEQYF. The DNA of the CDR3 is TGTGCCAGCAGTTTTGGGGACAGGCACTACGAGCAGTACTTC.

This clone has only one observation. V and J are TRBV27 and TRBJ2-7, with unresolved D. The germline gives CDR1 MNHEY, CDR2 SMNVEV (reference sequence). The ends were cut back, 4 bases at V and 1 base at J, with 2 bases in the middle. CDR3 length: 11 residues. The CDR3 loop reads CASSWSYEQYF. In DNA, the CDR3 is TGTGCCAGCAGTTGGTCCTACGAGCAGTACTTC.

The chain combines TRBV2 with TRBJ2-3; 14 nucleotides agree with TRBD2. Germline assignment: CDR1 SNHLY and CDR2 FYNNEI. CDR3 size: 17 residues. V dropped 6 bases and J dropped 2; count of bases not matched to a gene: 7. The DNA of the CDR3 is TGTGCCAGCAGAGGGACTAGCGGGAGAGTACCCACAGATACGCAGTATTTT. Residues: CASRGTSGRVPTDTQYF.

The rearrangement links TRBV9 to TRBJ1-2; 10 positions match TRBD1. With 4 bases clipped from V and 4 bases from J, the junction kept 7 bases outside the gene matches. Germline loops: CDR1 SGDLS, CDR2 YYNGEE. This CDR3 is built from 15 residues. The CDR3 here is CASSTMTGGGYGYTF. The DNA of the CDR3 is TGTGCCAGCAGCACCATGACAGGGGGCGGCTATGGCTACACCTTC.

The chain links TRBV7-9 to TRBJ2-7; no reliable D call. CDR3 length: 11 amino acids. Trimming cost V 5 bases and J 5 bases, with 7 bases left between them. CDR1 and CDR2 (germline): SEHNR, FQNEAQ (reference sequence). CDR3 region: CASSIKHEQYF. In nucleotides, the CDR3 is TGTGCCAGCAGCATCAAGCACGAGCAGTACTTC. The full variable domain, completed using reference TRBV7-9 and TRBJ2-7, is DTGVSQNPRHKITKRGQNVTFRCDPISEHNRLYWYRQTLGQGPEFLTYFQNEAQLEKSRLLSDRFSAERPKGSFSTLEIQRTEQGDSAMYLCASSIKHEQYFGPGTRLTVT.

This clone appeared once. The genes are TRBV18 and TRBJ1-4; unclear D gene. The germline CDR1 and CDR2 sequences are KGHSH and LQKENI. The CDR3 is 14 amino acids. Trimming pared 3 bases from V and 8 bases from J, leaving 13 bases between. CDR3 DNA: TGTGCCAGCTCACCTCCCGGGGAGAGGGAAAAACTGTTTTTT. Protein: CASSPPGEREKLFF.

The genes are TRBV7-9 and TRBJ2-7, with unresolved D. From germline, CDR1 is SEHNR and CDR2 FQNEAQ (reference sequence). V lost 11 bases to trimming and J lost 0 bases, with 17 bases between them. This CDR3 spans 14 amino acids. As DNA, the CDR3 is TGTGCCGTCACTGCCTACAGTACCTCCTACGAGCAGTACTTC. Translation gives CAVTAYSTSYEQYF.

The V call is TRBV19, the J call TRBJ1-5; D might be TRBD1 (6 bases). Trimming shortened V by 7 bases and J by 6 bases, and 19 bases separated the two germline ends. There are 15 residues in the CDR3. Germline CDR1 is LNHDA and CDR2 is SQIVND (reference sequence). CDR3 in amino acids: CASMSPTDRRQPQHF. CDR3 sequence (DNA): TGTGCCAGTATGAGTCCTACGGACAGACGTCAGCCCCAGCATTTT.

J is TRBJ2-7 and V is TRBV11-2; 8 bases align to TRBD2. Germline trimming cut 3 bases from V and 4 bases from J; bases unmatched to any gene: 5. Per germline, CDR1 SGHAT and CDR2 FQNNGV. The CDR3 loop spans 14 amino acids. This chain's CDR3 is CASSFERGRYEQYF. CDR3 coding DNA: TGTGCCAGCAGCTTCGAGCGGGGGCGGTACGAGCAGTACTTC.

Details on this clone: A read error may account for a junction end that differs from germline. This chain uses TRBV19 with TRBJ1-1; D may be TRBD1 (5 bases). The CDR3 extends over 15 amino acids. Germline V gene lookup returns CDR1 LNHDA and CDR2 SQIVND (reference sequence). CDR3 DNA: TGTGCCAGTAGTGCCCGGGACCCAGGTCCCACTAAAGCTTTCTTT. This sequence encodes CASSARDPGPTKAFF.

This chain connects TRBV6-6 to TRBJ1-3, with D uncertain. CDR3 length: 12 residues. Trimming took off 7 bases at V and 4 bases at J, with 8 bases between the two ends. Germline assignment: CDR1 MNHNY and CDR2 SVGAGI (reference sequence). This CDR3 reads CASTRGGNTIYF. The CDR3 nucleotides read TGTGCCAGCACGAGAGGGGGAAACACCATATATTTT.

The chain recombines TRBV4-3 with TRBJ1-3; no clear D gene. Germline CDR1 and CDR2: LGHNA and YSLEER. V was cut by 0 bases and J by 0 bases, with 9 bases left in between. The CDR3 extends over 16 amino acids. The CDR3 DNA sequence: TGCGCCAGCAGCCAAGATGGGCCGAGCTCTGGAAACACCATATATTTT. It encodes CASSQDGPSSGNTIYF.

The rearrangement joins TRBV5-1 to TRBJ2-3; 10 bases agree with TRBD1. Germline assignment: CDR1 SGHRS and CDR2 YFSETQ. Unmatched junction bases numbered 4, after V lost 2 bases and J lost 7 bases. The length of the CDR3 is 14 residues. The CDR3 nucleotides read TGCGCCAGCAGCTTCGGGACAGGGGCATATACGCAGTATTTT. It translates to CASSFGTGAYTQYF.

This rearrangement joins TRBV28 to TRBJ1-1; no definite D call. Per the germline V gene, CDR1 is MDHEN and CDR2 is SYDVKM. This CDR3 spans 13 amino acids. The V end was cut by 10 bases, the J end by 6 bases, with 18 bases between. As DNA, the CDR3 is TGTGCCACCATTCCGACGCGGTTGGCTGAAGCTTTCTTT. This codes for CATIPTRLAEAFF.

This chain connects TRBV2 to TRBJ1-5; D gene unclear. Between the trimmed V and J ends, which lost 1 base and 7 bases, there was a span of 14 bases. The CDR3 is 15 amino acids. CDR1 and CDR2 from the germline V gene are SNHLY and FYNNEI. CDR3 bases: TGTGCCAGCAGTGAAGGGAGCCTCCGGAACCAGCCCCAGCATTTT. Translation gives CASSEGSLRNQPQHF.

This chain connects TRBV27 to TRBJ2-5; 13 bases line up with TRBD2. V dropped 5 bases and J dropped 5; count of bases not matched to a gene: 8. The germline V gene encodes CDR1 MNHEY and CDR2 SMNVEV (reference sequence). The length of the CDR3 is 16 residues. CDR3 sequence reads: CASSRTSGRGRETQYF. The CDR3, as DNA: TGTGCCAGCAGTCGAACTAGCGGGAGGGGAAGGGAGACCCAGTACTTC.

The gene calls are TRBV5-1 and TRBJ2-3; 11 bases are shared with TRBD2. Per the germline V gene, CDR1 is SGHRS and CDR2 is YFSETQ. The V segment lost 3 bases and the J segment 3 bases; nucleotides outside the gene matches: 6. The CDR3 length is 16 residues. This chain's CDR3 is CASSSRLAGKTDTQYF. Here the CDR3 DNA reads TGCGCCAGCAGCTCCCGACTAGCGGGGAAAACAGATACGCAGTATTTT.

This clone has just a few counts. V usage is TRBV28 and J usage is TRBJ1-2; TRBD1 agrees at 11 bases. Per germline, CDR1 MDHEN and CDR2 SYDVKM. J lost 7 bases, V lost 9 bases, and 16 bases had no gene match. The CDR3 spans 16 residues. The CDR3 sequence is CASEPTSGTGGTGYTF. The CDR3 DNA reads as TGTGCCAGTGAGCCGACCTCCGGGACAGGGGGGACTGGCTACACCTTC.

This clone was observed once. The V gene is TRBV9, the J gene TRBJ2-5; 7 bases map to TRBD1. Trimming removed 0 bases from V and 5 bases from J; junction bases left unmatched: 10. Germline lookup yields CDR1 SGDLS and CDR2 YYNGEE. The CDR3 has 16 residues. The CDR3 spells CASSVGQRTGGETQYF. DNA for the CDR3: TGTGCCAGCAGCGTAGGGCAAAGGACAGGCGGGGAGACCCAGTACTTC.

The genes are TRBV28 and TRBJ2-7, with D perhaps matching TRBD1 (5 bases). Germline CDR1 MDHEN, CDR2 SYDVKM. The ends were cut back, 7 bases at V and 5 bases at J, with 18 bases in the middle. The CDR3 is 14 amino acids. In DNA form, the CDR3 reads TGTGCCAGCACTCAAACCAGGGTCAGCCACGAGCAGTACTTC. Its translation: CASTQTRVSHEQYF.

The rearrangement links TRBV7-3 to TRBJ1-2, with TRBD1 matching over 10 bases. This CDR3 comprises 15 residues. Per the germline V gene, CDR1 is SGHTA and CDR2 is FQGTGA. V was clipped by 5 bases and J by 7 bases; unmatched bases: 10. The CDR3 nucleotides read TGTGCCAGCAGCAAGCCGACAGGGGGCATTTCTGGCTACACCTTC. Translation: CASSKPTGGISGYTF.

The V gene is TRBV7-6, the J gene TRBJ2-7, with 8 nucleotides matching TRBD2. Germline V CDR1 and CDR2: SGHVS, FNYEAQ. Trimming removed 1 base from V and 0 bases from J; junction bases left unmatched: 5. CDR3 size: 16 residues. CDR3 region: CASSLEHAGGSYEQYF. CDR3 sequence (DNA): TGTGCCAGCAGCTTAGAACATGCGGGGGGCTCCTACGAGCAGTACTTC.

CDR3 loop: CASSLRQGPQPQHF. CDR3 coding DNA: TGTGCCAGCAGTTTAAGGCAGGGGCCTCAGCCCCAGCATTTT. The chain has TRBV28 and TRBJ1-5, with D tentatively TRBD1 (6 bases). Deletions cut 2 bases from V and 6 bases from J, with 11 bases between. Germline-derived CDR1 and CDR2 are MDHEN and SYDVKM. CDR3 length: 14 amino acids.

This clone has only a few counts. DNA of the CDR3: TGTGCCAGCAGCCAAGATCCGGGCCGGGCTAATGAAAAACTGTTTTTT. It is translated as CASSQDPGRANEKLFF. The chain carries TRBV4-2 and TRBJ1-4; D gene ambiguous. V was clipped by 0 bases and J by 3 bases, with 11 bases between them. The CDR3 length is 16 residues. The germline CDR1 and CDR2 sequences are LGHNA and YNFKEQ.

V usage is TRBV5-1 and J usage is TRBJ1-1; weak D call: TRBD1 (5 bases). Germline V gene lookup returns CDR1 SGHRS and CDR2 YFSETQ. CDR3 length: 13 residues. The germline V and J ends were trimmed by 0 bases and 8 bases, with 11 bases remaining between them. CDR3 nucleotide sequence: TGCGCCAGCAGCTTGGGGGCAGGGTGGGAAGCTTTCTTT. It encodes CASSLGAGWEAFF.

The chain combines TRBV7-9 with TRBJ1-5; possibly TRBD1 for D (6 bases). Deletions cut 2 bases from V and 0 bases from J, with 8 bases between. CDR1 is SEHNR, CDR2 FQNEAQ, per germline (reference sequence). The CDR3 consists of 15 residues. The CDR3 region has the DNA TGTGCCAGCAGCTTATCAGGGGTTAGCAATCAGCCCCAGCATTTT. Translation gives CASSLSGVSNQPQHF.